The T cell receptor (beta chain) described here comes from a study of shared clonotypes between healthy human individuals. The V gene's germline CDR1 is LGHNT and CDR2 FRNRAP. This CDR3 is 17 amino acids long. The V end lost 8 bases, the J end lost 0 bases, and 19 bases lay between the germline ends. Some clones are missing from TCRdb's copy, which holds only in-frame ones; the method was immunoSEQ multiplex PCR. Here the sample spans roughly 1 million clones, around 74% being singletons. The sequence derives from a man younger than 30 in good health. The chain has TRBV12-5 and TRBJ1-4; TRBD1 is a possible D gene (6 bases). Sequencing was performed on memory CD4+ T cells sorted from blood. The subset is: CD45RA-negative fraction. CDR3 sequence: CASPGGPRDATNEKLFF. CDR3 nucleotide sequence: TGTGCTAGTCCTGGGGGCCCCAGGGACGCAACTAATGAAAAACTGTTTTTT. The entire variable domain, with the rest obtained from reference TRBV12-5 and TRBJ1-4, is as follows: DARVTQTPRHKVTEMGQEVTMRCQPILGHNTVFWYRQTMMQGLELLAYFRNRAPLDDSGMPKDRFSAEMPDATLATLKIQPSEPRDSAVYFCASPGGPRDATNEKLFFGSGTQLSVL.